The source of this T cell receptor beta chain is a study of response to subunit inactivated influenza vaccine. The germline V gene has CDR1 SGHAT and CDR2 FQDESV (reference sequence). The CDR3 has 20 amino acids. The V gene lost 3 bases and the J gene lost 4 bases, with 27 bases spanning the gap. TCRdb reprocessed the RT-PCR reads via MiXCR and lists one record per CDR3 protein. The sample consists of about 540,000 distinct CDR3 sequences, roughly 25% of them appearing once. This clonotype was detected only once. This sample was shared with a second study, whose subject was T cells expressing NK-cell markers. From that report: 5'RACE template switching built TCR beta cDNA with unique molecular identifiers. Anti-gamma-delta TCR antibody use in several experiments restricted sorting to alpha-beta TCR T cells. Dominant NKG2C+ clonotypes were found to form roughly 1.0-7.5% of CD8+ T cells in over 5 donors. Similarly, these clonotypes led the CD3+CD56-NKG2C+ fraction as well in several donors.

This receptor was identified in a man between 50 and 59 years old who received an inactivated influenza vaccine. The chain uses TRBV11-1 and TRBJ2-2; D is perhaps TRBD1 (6 bases). The source material was CD4+ T cells sorted from PBMCs, sampled 11 to 12 days after vaccination. The CDR3: CASSFVIPGDPPVGTGELFF. DNA of the CDR3: TGTGCCAGCAGCTTCGTAATTCCAGGGGACCCCCCCGTGGGCACCGGGGAGCTGTTTTTT.